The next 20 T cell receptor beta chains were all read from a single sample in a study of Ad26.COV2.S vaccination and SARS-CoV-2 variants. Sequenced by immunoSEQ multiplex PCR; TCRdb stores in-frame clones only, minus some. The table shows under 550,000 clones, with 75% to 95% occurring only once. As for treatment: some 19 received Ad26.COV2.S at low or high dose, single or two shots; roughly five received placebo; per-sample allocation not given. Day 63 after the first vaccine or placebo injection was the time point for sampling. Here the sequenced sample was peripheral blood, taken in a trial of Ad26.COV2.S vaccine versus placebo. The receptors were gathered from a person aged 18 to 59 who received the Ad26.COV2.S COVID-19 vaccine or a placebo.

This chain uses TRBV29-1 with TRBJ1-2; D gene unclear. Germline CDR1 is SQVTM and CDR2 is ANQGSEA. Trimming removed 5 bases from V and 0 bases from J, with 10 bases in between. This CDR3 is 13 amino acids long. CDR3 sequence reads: CSVRAQANYGYTF. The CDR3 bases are TGCAGCGTTCGGGCCCAGGCTAACTATGGCTACACCTTC.

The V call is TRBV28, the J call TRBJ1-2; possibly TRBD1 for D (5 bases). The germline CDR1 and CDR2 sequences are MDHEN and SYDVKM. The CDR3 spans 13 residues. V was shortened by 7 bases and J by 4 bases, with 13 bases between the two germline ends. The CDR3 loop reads CASTPDQGYGYTF. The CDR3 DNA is TGTGCCAGCACCCCGGATCAGGGCTATGGCTACACCTTC.

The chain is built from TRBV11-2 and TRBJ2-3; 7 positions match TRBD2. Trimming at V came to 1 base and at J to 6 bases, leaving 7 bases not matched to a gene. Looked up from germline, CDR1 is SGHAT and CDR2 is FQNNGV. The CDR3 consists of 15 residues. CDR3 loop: CASSLALAGVDTQYF. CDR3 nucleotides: TGTGCCAGCAGCTTAGCCCTGGCGGGAGTGGATACGCAGTATTTT.

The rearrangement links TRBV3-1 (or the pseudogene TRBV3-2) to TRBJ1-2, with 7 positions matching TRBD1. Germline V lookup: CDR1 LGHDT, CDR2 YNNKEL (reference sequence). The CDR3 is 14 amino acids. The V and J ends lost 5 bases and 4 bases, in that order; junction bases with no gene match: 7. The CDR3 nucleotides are TGTGCCAGCAGCTCGGAGGGACAGCTCTATGGCTACACCTTC. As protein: CASSSEGQLYGYTF.

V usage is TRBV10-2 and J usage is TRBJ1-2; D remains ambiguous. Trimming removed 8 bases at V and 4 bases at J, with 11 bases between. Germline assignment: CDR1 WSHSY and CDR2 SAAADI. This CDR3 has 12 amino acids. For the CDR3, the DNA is TGCGCCAGCGGTGGCACGTTCTATGGCTACACCTTC. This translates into CASGGTFYGYTF.

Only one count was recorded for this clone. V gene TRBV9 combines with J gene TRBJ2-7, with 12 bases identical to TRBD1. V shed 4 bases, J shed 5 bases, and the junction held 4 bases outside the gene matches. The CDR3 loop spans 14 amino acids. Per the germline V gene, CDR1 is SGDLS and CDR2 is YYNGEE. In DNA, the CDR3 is TGTGCCAGCAGCCCCGGGACAGGGGGCGACGAGCAGTACTTC. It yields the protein CASSPGTGGDEQYF.

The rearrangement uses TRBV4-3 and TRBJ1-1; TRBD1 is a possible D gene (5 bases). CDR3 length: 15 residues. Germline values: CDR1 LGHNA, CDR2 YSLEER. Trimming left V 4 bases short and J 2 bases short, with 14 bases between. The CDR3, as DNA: TGCGCCAGCAGCCGGCGGGGGACGGGCAACACTGAAGCTTTCTTT. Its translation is CASSRRGTGNTEAFF.

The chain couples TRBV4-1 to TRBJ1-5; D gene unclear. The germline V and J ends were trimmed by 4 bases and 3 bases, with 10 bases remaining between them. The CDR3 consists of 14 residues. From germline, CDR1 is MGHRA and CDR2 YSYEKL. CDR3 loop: CASSPKVDNQPQHF. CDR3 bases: TGCGCCAGCAGCCCAAAAGTCGACAATCAGCCCCAGCATTTT.

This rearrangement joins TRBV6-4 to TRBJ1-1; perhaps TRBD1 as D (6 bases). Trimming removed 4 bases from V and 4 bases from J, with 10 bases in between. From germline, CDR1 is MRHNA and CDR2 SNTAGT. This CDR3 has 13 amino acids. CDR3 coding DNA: TGTGCCAGCAGTGCGGCAGGGGTCACTGAAGCTTTCTTT. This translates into CASSAAGVTEAFF.

The CDR3 region is CASSKVGAGDTEAFF. CDR3 nucleotides: TGTGCCAGCAGCAAAGTCGGCGCAGGGGACACTGAAGCTTTCTTT. This chain joins TRBV21-1 and TRBJ1-1; the tabulated D call, TRBD1, remains unverified against the DNA. TRBV21-1 has pseudogene status. The CDR3 is 15 residues long.

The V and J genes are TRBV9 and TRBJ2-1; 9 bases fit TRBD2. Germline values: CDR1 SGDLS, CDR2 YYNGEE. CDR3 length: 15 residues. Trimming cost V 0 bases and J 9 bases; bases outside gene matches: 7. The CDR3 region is CASSVDAREGTEQFF. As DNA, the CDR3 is TGTGCCAGCAGCGTAGACGCGCGGGAGGGCACTGAGCAGTTCTTC.

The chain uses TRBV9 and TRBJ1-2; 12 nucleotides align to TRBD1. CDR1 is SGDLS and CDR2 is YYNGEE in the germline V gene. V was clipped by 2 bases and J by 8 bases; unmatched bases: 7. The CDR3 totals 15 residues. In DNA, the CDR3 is TGTGCCAGCAGCGTCCGGGACAGGGGGCTCGAAGGCTACACCTTC. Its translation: CASSVRDRGLEGYTF.

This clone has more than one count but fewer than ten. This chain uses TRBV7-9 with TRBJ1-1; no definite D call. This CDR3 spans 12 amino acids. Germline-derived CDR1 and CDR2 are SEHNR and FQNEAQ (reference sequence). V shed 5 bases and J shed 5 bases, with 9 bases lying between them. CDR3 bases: TGTGCCAGCAGCGTGTGGGAGACTGAAGCTTTCTTT. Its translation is CASSVWETEAFF.

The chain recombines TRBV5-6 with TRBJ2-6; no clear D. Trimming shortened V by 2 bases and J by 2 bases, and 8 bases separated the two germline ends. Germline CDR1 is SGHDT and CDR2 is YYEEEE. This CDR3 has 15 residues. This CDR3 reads CASSFARTGANVLTF. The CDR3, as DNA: TGTGCCAGCAGCTTTGCAAGGACTGGGGCCAACGTCCTGACTTTC.

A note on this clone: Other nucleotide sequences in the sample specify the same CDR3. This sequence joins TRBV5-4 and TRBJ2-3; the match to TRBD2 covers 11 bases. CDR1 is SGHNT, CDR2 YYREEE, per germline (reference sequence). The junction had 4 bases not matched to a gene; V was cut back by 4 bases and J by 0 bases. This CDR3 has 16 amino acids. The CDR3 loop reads CASSLRLAGSTDTQYF. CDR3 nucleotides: TGTGCCAGCAGCCTCCGACTAGCGGGGAGCACAGATACGCAGTATTTT. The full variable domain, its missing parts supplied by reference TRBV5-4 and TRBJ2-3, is ETGVTQSPTHLIKTRGQQVTLRCSSQSGHNTVSWYQQALGQGPQFIFQYYREEENGRGNFPPRFSGLQFPNYSSELNVNALELDDSALYLCASSLRLAGSTDTQYFGPGTRLTVL.

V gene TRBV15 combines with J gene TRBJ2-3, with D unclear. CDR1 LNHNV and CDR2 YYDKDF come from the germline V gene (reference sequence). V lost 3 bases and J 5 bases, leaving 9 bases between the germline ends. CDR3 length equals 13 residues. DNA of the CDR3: TGTGCCACCAGCAGCATCCTAAGAGATACGCAGTATTTT. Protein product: CATSSILRDTQYF.

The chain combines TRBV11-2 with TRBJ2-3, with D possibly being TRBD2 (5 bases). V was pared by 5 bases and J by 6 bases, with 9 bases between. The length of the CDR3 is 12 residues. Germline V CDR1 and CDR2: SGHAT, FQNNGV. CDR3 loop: CASSQIADTQYF. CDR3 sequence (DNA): TGTGCCAGCAGCCAGATAGCGGATACGCAGTATTTT.

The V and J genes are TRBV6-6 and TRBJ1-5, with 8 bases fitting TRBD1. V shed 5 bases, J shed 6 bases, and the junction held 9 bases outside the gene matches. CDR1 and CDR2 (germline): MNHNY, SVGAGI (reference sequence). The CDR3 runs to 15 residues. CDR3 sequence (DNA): TGTGCCAGCAGTGACCAGGGGGCCCGGATTCAGCCCCAGCATTTT. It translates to CASSDQGARIQPQHF.

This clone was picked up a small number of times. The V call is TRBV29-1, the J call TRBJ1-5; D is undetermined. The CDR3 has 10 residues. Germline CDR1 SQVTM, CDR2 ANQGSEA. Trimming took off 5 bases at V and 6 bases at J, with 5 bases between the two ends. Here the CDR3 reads CSVQRQPQHF. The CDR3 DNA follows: TGCAGCGTTCAGCGTCAGCCCCAGCATTTT. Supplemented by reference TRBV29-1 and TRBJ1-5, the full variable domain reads SAVISQKPSRDICQRGTSLTIQCQVDSQVTMMFWYRQQPGQSLTLIATANQGSEATYESGFVIDKFPISRPNLTFSTLTVSNMSPEDSSIYLCSVQRQPQHFGDGTRLSIL.

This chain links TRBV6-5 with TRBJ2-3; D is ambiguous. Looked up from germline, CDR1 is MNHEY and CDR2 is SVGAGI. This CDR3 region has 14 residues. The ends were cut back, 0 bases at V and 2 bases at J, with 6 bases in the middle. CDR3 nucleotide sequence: TGTGCCAGCAGTTACTCGCACTTCACAGATACGCAGTATTTT. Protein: CASSYSHFTDTQYF.